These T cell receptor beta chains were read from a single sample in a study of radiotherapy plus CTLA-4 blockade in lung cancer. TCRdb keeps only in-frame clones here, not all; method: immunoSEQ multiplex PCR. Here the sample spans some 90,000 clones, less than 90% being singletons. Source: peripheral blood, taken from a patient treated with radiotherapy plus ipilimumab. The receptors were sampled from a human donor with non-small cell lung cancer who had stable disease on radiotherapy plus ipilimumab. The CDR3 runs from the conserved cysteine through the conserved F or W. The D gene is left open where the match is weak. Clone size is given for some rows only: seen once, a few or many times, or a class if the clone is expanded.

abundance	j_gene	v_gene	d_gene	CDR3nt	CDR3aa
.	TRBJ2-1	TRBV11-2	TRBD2	TGTGCCAGCACCCCCCCCAGCGGGGCCTACAATGAGCAGTTCTTC	CASTPPSGAYNEQFF
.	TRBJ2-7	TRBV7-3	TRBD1	TGTGCCAGCAGCTTAACGGGGCAGGGGGCCTCCTACGAGCAGTACTTC	CASSLTGQGASYEQYF
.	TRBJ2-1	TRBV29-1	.	.	CSVGFGNYRKFF
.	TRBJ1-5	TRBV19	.	TGTGCCAGTAGAGAGATCTATAGCAATCAGCCCCAGCATTTT	CASREIYSNQPQHF
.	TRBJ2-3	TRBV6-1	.	TGTGCGGGAGGTCGAACAGATACGCAGTATTTT	CAGGRTDTQYF
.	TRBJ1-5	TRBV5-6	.	TGTGCCAGCAGCTTGGGGGGGAACAATCAGCCCCAGCATTTT	CASSLGGNNQPQHF
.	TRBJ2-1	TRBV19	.	TGTGCCACTGCTTCAGGGCTGAACTCCTACAATGAGCAGTTCTTC	CATASGLNSYNEQFF
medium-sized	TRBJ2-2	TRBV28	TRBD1	TGTGCCAGCAGTTTTCGGGGGACAGGGGGAGGCACCGGGGAGCTGTTTTTT	CASSFRGTGGGTGELFF
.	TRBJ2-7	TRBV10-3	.	TGTGCCATCAGCCAGCAAGGGGTGGGCTCCTACGAGCAGTACTTC	CAISQQGVGSYEQYF
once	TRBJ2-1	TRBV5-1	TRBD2	TGCGCCAGCAGCCCCGGGACTAGCTCCTACAATGAGCAGTTCTTC	CASSPGTSSYNEQFF
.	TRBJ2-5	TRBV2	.	TGTGCCAGCAGTCCTCAAGAGACCCAGTACTTC	CASSPQETQYF
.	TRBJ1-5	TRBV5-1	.	TGCGCCAGCAGCTTGATTCGGGCTAGAAGCAATCAGCCCCAGCATTTT	CASSLIRARSNQPQHF
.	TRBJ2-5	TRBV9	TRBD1	TGTGCCAGCAGCGAGGGGCCGGGACAGGGCCAGGAGACCCAGTACTTC	CASSEGPGQGQETQYF
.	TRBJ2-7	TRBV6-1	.	TGTGCCAGCAGTAGCCGGGGACGAAGCTACGAGCAGTACTTC	CASSSRGRSYEQYF
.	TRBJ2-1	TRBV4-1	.	TGCGCCAGCAGCCAGGTACAGGGGGGAGGGGATGAGCAGTTCTTC	CASSQVQGGGDEQFF
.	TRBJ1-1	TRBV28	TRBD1	TGTGCCAGCAGTTTATTCGCTTGGACAGGGCGATCTGAAGCTTTCTTT	CASSLFAWTGRSEAFF
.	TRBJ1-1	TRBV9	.	TGTGCCAGCAGCGCCCTCCGGGCCGAAGCTTTCTTT	CASSALRAEAFF
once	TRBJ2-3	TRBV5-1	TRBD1	TGCGCCAGCAGCGTAGGGACAGGGGGAAGCACAGATACGCAGTATTTT	CASSVGTGGSTDTQYF